The clone carrying this T cell receptor beta chain was found a few times. The antigen is undetermined. Sequencing used immunoSEQ multiplex PCR; TCRdb keeps in-frame clones, though not all of them. The table records some 2,000,000 clones, roughly 94% of them present only once. This sample was taken from a study of shared clonotypes between healthy human individuals. CDR1 SGHRS and CDR2 YFSETQ come from the germline V gene. This CDR3 spans 15 amino acids. V was clipped by 1 base and J by 10 bases, with 15 bases between them. Overall study results and limits: Only a few donors were included, so the genetic and exposure-history diversity represented was limited.

The split of CD4+ cells yielded CD45RA+ naive and CD45RA-negative memory subsets. Sequences were obtained from naive CD4+ T cells sorted from blood. Noted subset: CD45RA+ positively selected. The rearrangement joins TRBV5-1 to TRBJ1-6, with no clear D. The receptor was derived from a man aged 18 to 29 in good health. The CDR3 loop reads CASSLIGRGDSPLHF. The CDR3 nucleotides read TGCGCCAGCAGCTTGATCGGGCGGGGAGACTCACCCCTCCACTTT.